This T cell receptor (beta chain) was found in a study of control samples from healthy donors and cancer patients. TCRdb's table, derived via immunoSEQ multiplex PCR, lists solely in-frame clones and lacks some. The data contain roughly 150,000 clones, about 91% of them seen just once; the ten biggest clones take up more than 1.5%. Sequencing used blood. This TCR was sampled from a man in his late teens or twenties in good health.

CDR3: CASRGPGIHEQFF. As DNA, the CDR3 is TGTGCCAGCAGGGGCCCTGGGATCCATGAGCAGTTCTTC. This chain uses TRBV27 with TRBJ2-1; D not resolved. Trimming cost V 6 bases and J 8 bases, with 14 bases left between them. The CDR3 is 13 amino acids. Germline V CDR1 and CDR2: MNHEY, SMNVEV (reference sequence).